Detailed here is one T cell receptor (beta chain). What it binds is unknown. The sample originates from a study of vaccination effects on CD4 cells after COVID-19. Study-wide points: Common cold coronaviruses were cross-recognized by only 1 of 255 vaccine-induced clones in healthy vaccinees.

The CDR3 is made up of 16 amino acids. The ends were cut back, 0 bases at V and 0 bases at J, with 9 bases in the middle. CDR1 and CDR2 from the germline V gene are LGHDT and YNNKEL (reference sequence). Measured with immunoSEQ multiplex PCR; TCRdb has only the in-frame clones, and not every one. Counted here are some 28,000 clones, about 81% occurring once; the ten biggest clones make up about 30%. Antigen-specific CD4+ T cells were expanded with viral peptide pools in the ViraFEST assay before sequencing. CD4+ T cells were isolated after less than 13 days of culture. Negative nucleocapsid antibody tests before and after vaccination confirmed no previous SARS-CoV-2 infection.

The specimen comprised CD4+ T cells from PBMCs cultured with SARS-CoV-2 spike peptides, sampled before COVID-19 vaccination. This TCR came from a human donor who received a COVID-19 vaccine. V gene TRBV3-1 (or the pseudogene TRBV3-2) combines with J gene TRBJ2-4; D gene ambiguous. CDR3 sequence: CASSQESILAKNIQYF. The CDR3 DNA follows: TGTGCCAGCAGCCAAGAGTCGATACTAGCCAAAAACATTCAGTACTTC.